The T cell receptor (beta chain) described here comes from a study of cytomegalovirus exposure and HLA in healthy donors (dated by TCRdb to about 2017). Regarding the study in general: An earlier analysis of a few hundred of the donors reported 276 Gb of sequence data and approximately 120 million unique TCR beta sequences obtained from around 180 million T cells. The study was designed to test whether signatures of past pathogen exposure could be identified by cataloging public T cell receptors. The later analysis used no new phenotypic data to find candidate immune exposures, relying instead on TCR beta sequences and their occurrence across donors. Among the roughly 400 genotyped donors, around 81% belonged to the genetic ancestry cluster associated with self-reported Caucasian donors. HLA typing included class I and class II loci at four-digit resolution. Across approximately 400 genotyped donors of the cohort, an average of 235,054 unique TCR beta nucleotide sequences per donor were sequenced, and 15% to 20% of those sequences were non-productive. In a later genetic analysis, genome-wide SNP genotypes for about three fifths of the 666 donors were used, and that subset was treated as a discovery cohort. The number of typed donors differed by locus: about 620-640 for A, B, C, DRB1 and DQB1; approximately 520 for DQA1; some 590 for DPA1; and approximately 450 for DPB1. A later analysis re-examined previously published TCR beta repertoires from 610 or so donors and added high-resolution HLA genotyping to investigate patterns of TCR occurrence. Every discovery cohort repertoire had been produced on one sequencing platform. To predict cytomegalovirus infection status, the study brought together high-throughput TCR immunosequencing, statistical association of individual TCRs with disease status, and machine learning. Besides the first cohort of around 670 subjects, a separate validation cohort made up of 120 different subjects was used. Several DR-DQ haplotypes were handled as single units for association and clustering because linkage in the cohort was strong. Donor age, sex, ethnicity and CMV serostatus were collected together with the repertoire data. Roughly 300 gigabases of sequencing data and around 80 million unique TCR sequences made up an early release that covered several hundred HLA-typed donors. The T cell repertoires of under 750 subjects were profiled by immunosequencing and related to cytomegalovirus serostatus. An earlier analysis of 500 to 650 of the donors applied high-throughput TCR beta sequencing to assess whether each TCR beta V gene segment acted as functional or pseudogenic.

CDR1 and CDR2 (SQVTM, ANQGSEA) derive from the germline V gene. The CDR3, cysteine through phenylalanine, is 15 amino acids long. Just the 45-base CDR3 DNA is kept, in frame starting at base 1. Libraries were prepared through the immunoSEQ multiplex PCR assay. For the multiplex PCR, a mixture combining 60 forward primers for TCR Vbeta segments and 13 reverse primers for TCR Jbeta segments was used. The CDR3 region of rearranged TCR beta genes was amplified from genomic DNA with a multiplex PCR assay. The amplified TCR beta libraries were sequenced on the Illumina HiSeq System as 87-base-pair reads. In the original analysis: In a later analysis, tens of millions of unique TCR beta chains were counted across the approximately 640 repertoires, and roughly 10 million of these chains were shared by at least two donors. To remove PCR and sequencing errors, raw reads were error-corrected and collapsed into unique sequences using a nearest-neighbor algorithm that merged closely related sequences. V, D and J gene segments were assigned by aligning CDR3 sequences to IMGT reference sequences. For a sequence to be retained, a match of at least six nucleotides to both a V gene segment and a J gene segment was required. A rearrangement counted as productive if the CDR3 had no stop codons and remained in frame with V and J, and every other rearrangement counted as non-productive. CDR3 was defined according to IMGT convention as the region running from the second conserved V-encoded cysteine to the conserved J-encoded phenylalanine. The earlier analysis of around 640 of the donors excluded sequences that lacked an unambiguous match to a single V gene segment. In an earlier analysis of several hundred of the donors, V segments were called functional above 56.7% productive rearrangements and were called segregating when the between-donor standard deviation exceeded 5%. A statistical classification framework was built for diagnosing cytomegalovirus status from the catalog of TCR beta chain sequences. V and J gene assignment, in a later analysis, came from comparing TCR nucleotide sequences with IMGT/GENE-DB human TR gene sequences. In a later analysis, CDR3 sequences and most-parsimonious VDJ recombination scenarios were assigned using the TCRdist pipeline. A later analysis defined each TCR beta chain by its CDR3 amino acid sequence plus V-gene family, and excluded reads lacking a unique V-gene family. A later analysis removed 600 or so highly shared, low-generation-probability nucleotide sequences to deal with suspected cross-contamination and a sequencing artifact. In a later analysis, a clonal expansion index for each public chain was calculated from normalized within-repertoire ranks of inferred template counts. In a later analysis, generation probabilities were computed with a VDJ recombination model fitted to out-of-frame rearrangements, and the resulting probabilities were checked against IGoR. A later analysis scored TCR-TCR, TCR-HLA and TCR-CMV co-occurrence with hypergeometric tests, applying a repertoire-size bias correction to TCR pairs. In a later analysis, false discovery rates were estimated by permuting HLA or CMV assignments 20 times. In a later analysis, co-occurring TCRs were grouped using DBSCAN, with TCRdist sequence similarity added in when clustering inside HLA-allele-positive subsets. Repertoires with fewer than 30,000 or more than 120,000 public chains, plus five repertoires with anomalous nucleotide sharing, were excluded from co-occurrence clustering. Imported from immuneACCESS, the table was reduced by TCRdb to in-frame sequences with V and J called. These copies leave out some clones; in studies compared against another copy, an unresolved V gene accounts for under half, and the cause of the remainder is not known. From that table come the V and J calls and clone size; the DNA was used to work out D and trimming. This sample has some 160,000 clones in its table, and around 81% of those were observed once. The ten largest clones add up to 5% to 7% of the sample.

The cohort was made up of approximately 670 healthy bone marrow donors. At the time of sampling, every cohort member was nominally healthy, though immune exposures that went unrecorded were likely present. The donor was CMV seronegative and belonged to the group of around 350 seronegative cohort members. Every donor gave a peripheral blood sample, and the peripheral blood mononuclear cells from that sample were used for TCR beta sequencing. The Qiagen DNeasy Blood Extraction Kit was used to extract genomic DNA from the blood cell samples. With respect to this clone: Its recognized antigen is unknown. At one of its ends the junction is not consistent with the germline gene, which may arise from a read error.

General study outcomes and caveats: Correlated functional status among segregating V segments might be attributable to linkage disequilibrium, but an unknown experimental factor could not be ruled out. Three of the identified cytomegalovirus-associated TCR beta chains were confirmed in vitro to be specific for cytomegalovirus antigens. The presence/absence analyses assumed that sequencing depth was roughly uniform across donors, and that assumption may not be true. In a later genetic analysis, a missense DCLRE1C variant was associated with V-gene and J-gene trimming of TCR beta chains, and the association was replicated in an independent cohort. Most CMV-associated TCR beta chains appeared to be HLA-restricted in a later analysis, and the HLA associations seemed to be driven largely by CMV exposure. About 17 rarely observed V segments, including chromosome 9 orphons, were excluded from the earlier analysis of about 600 of the donors because counts were too low. A cluster of highly shared sequence variants was judged likely to be a technical artifact of the sequencing pipeline. Because HLA typing was unavailable for some donors at each locus, only the typed subset was used in association tests. Across donors, most TCR sequences were observed very rarely, whereas some public TCRs were present in many individuals. The authors suggested that the approach could potentially be generalized to other disease states and immunological phenotypes. CMV serostatus was the only immune exposure information available for the cohort. According to a later analysis, TCR association rates differed among HLA loci, with DRB1 alleles showing the most associated TCRs and HLA-C alleles showing the fewest. In a later analysis, some 18,000 TCR beta sequences were associated with specific HLA alleles at a false discovery rate of 0.05. The 87-base-pair reads could not distinguish some IMGT-functional V segments, including TRBV6-2 and TRBV6-3, so those segments were excluded. This cohort had only TCR beta chains sequenced, and the lack of alpha or paired-chain data limited which features could be detected. A later genetic analysis reported fewer N-insertions in productive TCRs among donors in an Asian-associated ancestry cluster than the roughly 620-donor mean. A total of 150 or so TCR beta chains were listed by the study as associated with cytomegalovirus. A further reported finding was that TCR beta sequences accurately predicted the HLA-A and HLA-B alleles for most subjects in the first cohort. Several of the top co-occurrence clusters appeared to be linked to parvovirus B19, influenza, CMV and Epstein-Barr virus, according to a later analysis. In an earlier analysis of some 500 of the donors, most TCR beta V segments appeared in productive rearrangements about 87% or about 30% of the time, broadly matching IMGT annotations. When HLA alleles, especially DR and DQ, strongly co-occurred, attributing TCR associations to individual alleles was difficult. Cytomegalovirus status was reported to be diagnosed by the classifier with high specificity and sensitivity in both the original and validation cohorts. Compared with equally common non-associated chains, HLA-associated TCR beta chains in a later analysis were more clonally expanded and had lower generation probabilities.

This receptor chain uses TRBV29-1 and TRBJ1-3; a weak D assignment points to TRBD1 (5 bases agree). Sequencing was done on a sample of PBMCs. The sequence came from a man aged 40-49 years in good health and CMV-seronegative. The CDR3 loop reads CSVQDGGVSGNTIYF. DNA sequence: TGCAGCGTTCAAGACGGGGGGGTCTCTGGAAACACCATATATTTT.